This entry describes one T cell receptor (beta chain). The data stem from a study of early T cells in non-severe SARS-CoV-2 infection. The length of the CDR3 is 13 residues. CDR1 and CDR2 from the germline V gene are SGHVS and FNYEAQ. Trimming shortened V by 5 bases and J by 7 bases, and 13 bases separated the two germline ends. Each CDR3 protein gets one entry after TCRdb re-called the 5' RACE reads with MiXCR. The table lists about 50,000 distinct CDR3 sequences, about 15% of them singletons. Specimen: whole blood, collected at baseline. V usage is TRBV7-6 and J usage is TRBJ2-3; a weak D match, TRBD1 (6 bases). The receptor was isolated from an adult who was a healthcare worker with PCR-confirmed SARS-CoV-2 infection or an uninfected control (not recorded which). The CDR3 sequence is CASSPTTGYTQYF. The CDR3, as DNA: TGTGCCAGCAGCCCTACGACAGGCTATACGCAGTATTTT.